This entry is about one T cell receptor beta chain. The antigen remains undetermined. The source of the sample is a study of T cell responses to AZD1222 COVID-19 vaccine. Germline values: CDR1 SGHVS, CDR2 FNYEAQ. The trim removed 5 bases at V and 2 bases at J, leaving 12 bases unmatched. CDR3 length: 17 residues. Study-level findings and limits: None of the repertoires were sampled until the peak T cell response had passed. White British ancestry dominated among donors, who included more females, and clonal diversity was possibly underestimated.

The repertoire was sequenced with immunoSEQ multiplex PCR; TCRdb's copy has only in-frame clones and lacks some. The sample has approximately 150,000 clones, approximately 89% seen once. This clonotype was sampled from an adult in good health. Material: peripheral blood, obtained on day 0 of AZD1222 vaccination. This chain links TRBV7-6 with TRBJ2-3; 8 bases are a match to TRBD1. The CDR3 reads CASSPRLRGRATDTQYF. In DNA form, the CDR3 reads TGTGCCAGCAGCCCTAGGCTCAGGGGGCGGGCCACAGATACGCAGTATTTT.